The text below deals with one TCR beta chain. Its antigen is unidentified. Within the ViraFEST assay, antigen-specific CD4+ T cells underwent expansion with viral peptide pools prior to sequencing. Scientists isolated CD4+ T cells after a roughly 9-day culture period ended. Between March and December 2020, the person had a SARS-CoV-2 infection that PCR confirmed. The length of the CDR3 is 15 residues. Trimming took off 0 bases at V and 5 bases at J, with 12 bases between the two ends. Germline CDR1 is SEHNR and CDR2 is FQNEAQ (reference sequence). Data came from immunoSEQ multiplex PCR; TCRdb stores just in-frame clones and leaves some out. Seen here are 20,000 to 30,000 clones, roughly 74% observed once, and the top ten hold about 16%. These data originate in a study of vaccination effects on CD4 cells after COVID-19. Study overall: Every participant took two doses of the BNT162b2 or mRNA-1273 vaccine.

The material was CD4+ T cells from PBMCs cultured with HCoV-NL63 spike peptides, obtained before COVID-19 vaccination. The V and J genes are TRBV7-9 and TRBJ2-3; D gene ambiguous. The sequence came from a human donor who had a prior SARS-CoV-2 infection. The CDR3 region is CASSLALRKGDTQYF. In DNA form, the CDR3 reads TGTGCCAGCAGCTTAGCGCTCCGGAAAGGAGATACGCAGTATTTT.